These T cell receptor beta chains were read from a single sample in a study of T cells after yellow fever vaccination. TCRdb redid the calling of the 5' RACE reads with MiXCR, one entry per CDR3 protein. The sample has 320,000 or so distinct CDR3 sequences; roughly 8% are singletons. This specimen was PBMCs, taken about 49 days after the first yellow fever vaccination. Receptors were obtained from a man aged 18 to 29 who received the YFV17D yellow fever vaccine. Both conserved end residues are part of each CDR3. D genes are given only for firm matches. The listing skips clone size in some rows; elsewhere it reads once, few, many or a size class.

TRBJ1-3,few,TRBD1,TRBV20-1,CSARATGGFYPSSGNTIYF,TGCAGTGCTAGAGCAACAGGGGGCTTTTACCCTTCCTCTGGAAACACCATATATTTT
TRBJ1-5,few,-,TRBV7-2,CASSPPYWTFPYPQHF,TGTGCCAGCAGCCCACCCTATTGGACATTCCCCTACCCCCAGCATTTT
TRBJ1-3,-,TRBD1,TRBV12-3/TRBV12-4,CASSVQGAGGNTIYF,TGTGCCAGCAGTGTCCAGGGGGCTGGGGGAAACACCATATATTTT
TRBJ2-5,few,-,TRBV7-9,CASSLMGVQETQYF,TGTGCCAGCAGCTTAATGGGGGTCCAAGAGACCCAGTACTTC
TRBJ1-6,few,-,TRBV23-1,CASSPIDNYNSPLHF,TGCGCCAGCAGCCCCATTGACAACTATAATTCACCCCTCCACTTT
TRBJ1-2,few,-,TRBV7-9,CASSPLRWGYTF,TGTGCCAGCAGCCCACTTCGATGGGGCTACACCTTC
TRBJ1-4,few,-,TRBV28,CASSSSSRQGFEKLFF,TGTGCCAGCAGTTCGTCCTCCCGGCAGGGTTTTGAAAAACTGTTTTTT
TRBJ2-1,-,TRBD1,TRBV4-1,CASSPTTTGQGFLGEQFF,TGCGCCAGCAGCCCAACTACAACGGGACAGGGATTTCTCGGTGAGCAGTTCTTC
TRBJ2-7,many,TRBD2,TRBV5-1,CASRTSGDSYEQYF,TGCGCCAGCAGGACTAGCGGGGACTCCTACGAGCAGTACTTC
TRBJ1-5,-,-,TRBV5-1,CASICPRKRGSNQPQHF,TGCGCCAGCATTTGTCCTCGTAAGCGGGGGAGCAATCAGCCCCAGCATTTT
TRBJ2-7,-,-,TRBV19,CASSGGSYEQYF,TGTGCCAGTAGCGGCGGCTCCTACGAGCAGTACTTC
TRBJ2-7,few,TRBD1,TRBV12-3/TRBV12-4,CASSLGQGAPYEQYF,TGTGCCAGCAGTTTAGGCCAGGGGGCACCCTACGAGCAGTACTTC
TRBJ1-2,few,TRBD1,TRBV12-3/TRBV12-4,CASRTGVYGYTF,TGTGCCAGCAGGACAGGGGTCTATGGCTACACCTTC
TRBJ1-1,-,TRBD1,TRBV5-1,CASSLNRGPPGTEAFF,TGCGCCAGCAGCTTGAACAGGGGGCCCCCGGGCACTGAAGCTTTCTTT
TRBJ1-1,-,-,TRBV5-4,CASGGEGGNTEAFF,TGTGCCAGCGGAGGGGAAGGGGGGAACACTGAAGCTTTCTTT
TRBJ2-1,-,-,TRBV28,CASSLRENNEQFF,TGTGCCAGCAGTTTAAGAGAAAACAATGAGCAGTTCTTC
TRBJ2-7,few,-,TRBV19,CASTRTGTSYEQYF,TGTGCCAGTACCCGGACAGGGACTAGCTACGAGCAGTACTTC
TRBJ1-4,-,TRBD1,TRBV18,CASSDRVGTNEKLFF,TGTGCCAGCTCGGACAGGGTTGGGACTAATGAAAAACTGTTTTTT
TRBJ2-2,many,TRBD1,TRBV5-1,CASSLTGGSTGELFF,TGCGCCAGCAGCTTGACAGGGGGAAGCACCGGGGAGCTGTTTTTT
TRBJ2-1,-,-,TRBV7-2,CASSSTGTYLTEQFF,TGTGCCAGCAGCTCGACAGGGACTTATCTTACTGAGCAGTTCTTC
TRBJ1-6,-,-,TRBV3-1,CASSYDRRSPLHF,TGTGCCAGCAGCTACGACAGGAGGTCACCCCTCCACTTT
TRBJ1-2,-,-,TRBV10-3,CAISESPWGYTF,TGTGCCATCAGTGAGTCGCCTTGGGGCTACACCTTC
TRBJ2-2,-,-,TRBV20-1,CSARSAGIGGTGELFF,TGCAGTGCTAGATCTGCAGGGATTGGAGGCACCGGGGAGCTGTTTTTT
TRBJ2-3,few,TRBD2,TRBV11-2,CASSSPGGVSTDTQYF,TGTGCCAGCAGTTCACCGGGGGGGGTTAGCACAGATACGCAGTATTTT
TRBJ1-1,few,-,TRBV4-1,CASSQDLGLWGTEAFF,TGCGCCAGCAGCCAAGATTTAGGATTGTGGGGCACTGAAGCTTTCTTT
TRBJ2-5,many,TRBD2,TRBV12-3/TRBV12-4,CASSPGLVDETQYF,TGTGCCAGCAGTCCGGGACTAGTTGATGAGACCCAGTACTTC
TRBJ1-2,-,-,TRBV7-2,CASSLDGFYGYTF,TGTGCCAGCAGCTTAGACGGATTCTATGGCTACACCTTC
TRBJ1-2,few,TRBD1,TRBV7-9,CASSNPGGDRENYGYTF,TGTGCCAGCAGCAATCCCGGGGGGGACAGGGAGAACTATGGCTACACCTTC
TRBJ2-1,few,-,TRBV12-3/TRBV12-4,CASSSPWGARGNEQFF,TGTGCCAGCAGTTCACCTTGGGGTGCAAGGGGGAATGAGCAGTTCTTC